This T cell receptor (beta chain) stems from a study of T cells in Graves' hyperthyroidism and ophthalmopathy. Amplified TCR beta CDR3 regions derived from RNA transcripts. The primer set for the first-round RT-PCR of the TCR CDR3 was HTBI. TCRdb passed the multiplex PCR reads through MiXCR, listing each CDR3 protein once. Among about 46,000 distinct CDR3 sequences listed, roughly 50% were seen once. Criteria for exclusion of patients were uncontrolled infection, other autoimmune disease, pregnancy or lactation. Diagnostic assessment was based on clinical symptoms, serum thyroxine and TRAb, thyroid ultrasound and orbital computed tomography. This clonotype was detected a few times. Antigen: not known. Looked up from germline, CDR1 is MDHEN and CDR2 is SYDVKM. CDR3 size: 15 residues. V gave up 3 bases and J gave up 4 bases, with 13 bases separating them. Study outcomes and limitations: The model made its ophthalmopathy prediction, and onset followed a median about 6.8 months later. Researchers found most expanded thyroid clonotypes above 0.001 in blood as well.

This receptor was taken from a woman aged 45-65 years with Graves' hyperthyroidism. Material: peripheral blood or thyroid tissue (not recorded which). V is TRBV28 and J is TRBJ1-5, with D tentatively TRBD1 (5 bases). The CDR3 loop is CASSFLAGLNQPQHF. CDR3 DNA: TGTGCCAGCAGTTTTCTCGCAGGGCTAAATCAGCCCCAGCATTTT.